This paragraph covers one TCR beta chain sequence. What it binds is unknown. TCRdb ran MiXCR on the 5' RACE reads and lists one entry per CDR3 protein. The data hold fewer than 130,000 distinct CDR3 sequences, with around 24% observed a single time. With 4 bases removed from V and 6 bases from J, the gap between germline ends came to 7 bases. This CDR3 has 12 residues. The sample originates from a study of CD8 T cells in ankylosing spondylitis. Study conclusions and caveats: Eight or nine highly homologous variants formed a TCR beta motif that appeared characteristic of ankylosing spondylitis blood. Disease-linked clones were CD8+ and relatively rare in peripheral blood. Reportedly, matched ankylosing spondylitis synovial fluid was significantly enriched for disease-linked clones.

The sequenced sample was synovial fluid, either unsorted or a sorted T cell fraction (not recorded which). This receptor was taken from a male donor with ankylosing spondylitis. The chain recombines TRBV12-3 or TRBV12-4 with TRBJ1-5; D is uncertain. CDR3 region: CASSSQFQPQHF. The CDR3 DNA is TGTGCCAGCAGTTCTCAGTTTCAGCCCCAGCATTTT.